These 25 T cell receptor beta chains were sequenced from one sample in a study of vaccination and CD4 T cells after COVID-19 (dated by TCRdb to between 2021 and 2022). Their antigens remain unidentified. The intended sense of this specimen's treatment or condition label: approximately nine-day PBMC culture with coronavirus spike peptide pools or control peptides (ViraFEST assay). CD4+ T cells from unexposed donors were collected before the COVID-19 pandemic (2011-2018). The library was prepared using PCR. Sequencing instrument: Illumina iSeq 100. DNA from cultured CD4+ T cells was subjected to TCR sequencing with the Oncomine TCR Beta short-read assay at the Johns Hopkins FTIC core. Starting from the raw public reads, TCRdb applied fastp trimming at Q25, assembled clones with MiXCR and retained in-frame beta chains. Records with the same CDR3 protein are collapsed into one entry carrying the most frequent genes and DNA. This sample gives thousands of distinct CDR3 sequences in total; around half of them show up just once. The ten largest clones represent approximately 30% of the sample.

The material sequenced was CD4+ T cells from blood, cultured in vitro. Receptor source: a human donor in good health.

The chain uses TRBV7-2 and TRBJ2-2; 8 nucleotides agree with TRBD1. Germline-derived CDR1 and CDR2 are SGHTA and FQGNSA. The V gene end was trimmed by 2 bases and the J gene end by 6 bases; junction bases not matched to a gene: 8. The CDR3 is 16 amino acids. The CDR3 sequence: CASSLTGQGRSGELFF. DNA of the CDR3: TGTGCCAGCAGCTTAACAGGACAGGGAAGGTCCGGGGAGCTGTTTTTT.

The CDR3 is CASSHLLNTGELFF. In DNA form, the CDR3 reads TGTGCCAGCAGCCATCTACTTAACACCGGGGAGCTGTTTTTT. The V call is TRBV7-8, the J call TRBJ2-2; no clear D gene. The V and J ends lost 5 bases and 2 bases respectively, with 9 bases between them. The CDR3 is 14 residues long. Germline V gene lookup returns CDR1 SGHVS and CDR2 FQNEAQ.

The DNA for the CDR3 is TGTGCCAGCAGTGTAACCGGGACTATTAGGGCCAACGTCCTGACTTTC. Encoded protein: CASSVTGTIRANVLTF. The rearrangement links TRBV2 to TRBJ2-6, with TRBD2 identical over 7 bases. CDR3 size: 16 residues. Germline assignment: CDR1 SNHLY and CDR2 FYNNEI. J lost 5 bases, V lost 4 bases, and 8 bases had no gene match.

This chain links TRBV6-1 with TRBJ2-5; 13 nucleotides match TRBD2. V dropped 6 bases and J dropped 5; count of bases not matched to a gene: 15. CDR3 length equals 18 residues. Per the germline V gene, CDR1 is MNHNS and CDR2 is SASEGT. This CDR3 is CASSPGLAGVGKAETQYF. The DNA for the CDR3 is TGTGCCAGCAGCCCCGGACTAGCGGGAGTGGGCAAGGCCGAGACCCAGTACTTC.

The rearrangement joins TRBV19 to TRBJ1-1; 10 nucleotides match TRBD1. In germline, CDR1 is LNHDA, CDR2 SQIVND (reference sequence). This CDR3 has 18 residues. V dropped 10 bases and J dropped 1; count of bases not matched to a gene: 18. Here the CDR3 reads CATRPGQGLGGGNTEAFF. The CDR3, as DNA: TGTGCCACCAGACCGGGACAGGGGTTGGGTGGTGGGAACACTGAAGCTTTCTTT.

The chain employs TRBV5-1 and TRBJ1-1, with D uncertain. The germline gives CDR1 SGHRS, CDR2 YFSETQ. This CDR3 has 13 amino acids. With 3 bases removed from V and 3 bases from J, the gap between germline ends came to 9 bases. CDR3 bases: TGCGCCAGCAGCTACGAAGGGCACACTGAAGCTTTCTTT. Translation gives CASSYEGHTEAFF.

The gene calls are TRBV7-2 and TRBJ1-6; D might be TRBD1 (5 bases). The germline V gene encodes CDR1 SGHTA and CDR2 FQGNSA. This CDR3 is built from 13 residues. Trimming shortened V by 1 base and J by 9 bases, and 7 bases separated the two germline ends. This CDR3 is CASSLGGLSPLHF. In nucleotides, the CDR3 is TGTGCCAGCAGCTTAGGGGGACTTTCACCCCTCCACTTT.

This chain links TRBV28 with TRBJ1-5, with D hard to call. The CDR3 is 12 amino acids. V gave up 4 bases and J gave up 3 bases, with 4 bases separating them. Per the germline V gene, CDR1 is MDHEN and CDR2 is SYDVKM. Here the CDR3 DNA reads TGTGCCAGCAGTTGGACCAATCAGCCCCAGCATTTT. This translates into CASSWTNQPQHF.

CDR3 amino acids: CASSPRDGVYGYTF. The CDR3 DNA reads as TGTGCCAGTAGTCCCCGGGACGGGGTCTATGGCTACACCTTC. The chain combines TRBV19 with TRBJ1-2, with TRBD1 as a possible D gene (5 bases). V was trimmed by 5 bases and J by 4 bases, leaving 14 bases between them. The CDR3 contains 14 residues. Germline CDR1 is LNHDA and CDR2 is SQIVND (reference sequence).

This chain connects TRBV12-1 to TRBJ2-2; TRBD1, as called in the table, went unchecked against the DNA. TRBV12-1 is classified as a pseudogene. The CDR3 covers 16 residues. CDR3 DNA: TGTGCCAGCAGCCCGCCCCCGCTCCAGAACACCGGGGAGCTGTTTTTT. Residues: CASSPPPLQNTGELFF.

The chain joins TRBV18 to TRBJ2-5; D not resolved. There are 14 residues in the CDR3. Trimming took 2 bases from V and 2 from J, leaving 9 bases between them. CDR1 and CDR2 (germline): KGHSH, LQKENI. CDR3 DNA: TGTGCCAGCTCACCAGGGAATAGACAAGAGACCCAGTACTTC. Amino acids: CASSPGNRQETQYF.

The chain links TRBV7-2 to TRBJ2-7, with D maybe TRBD2 (6 bases). Germline V lookup: CDR1 SGHTA, CDR2 FQGNSA. The CDR3 sequence is 17 residues long. Trimming removed 0 bases from V and 0 bases from J, with 15 bases in between. The DNA for the CDR3 is TGTGCCAGCAGCTTAGCGAGGACGGGACTCACCTCCTACGAGCAGTACTTC. Protein sequence: CASSLARTGLTSYEQYF.

For this clonotype: One end of the junction does not line up with germline, which may come from a read error. V gene TRBV5-4 combines with J gene TRBJ2-5; 13 bases fit TRBD2. Germline V lookup: CDR1 SGHNT, CDR2 YYREEE (reference sequence). This CDR3 has 15 amino acids. CDR3 region: CASSSSGTSGETQHF. In nucleotides, the CDR3 is TGTGCCAGCAGCTCCTCCGGGACTAGCGGGGAGACCCAGCACTTC.

The rearrangement joins TRBV11-3 to TRBJ2-5; D is tentatively TRBD1 or TRBD2 (6 bases each). Deletions cut 5 bases from V and 2 bases from J, with 24 bases between. The CDR3 totals 18 residues. CDR1 and CDR2 (germline): SGHNT, YENEEA. The CDR3 DNA reads TGTGCCAGCAGCCCACAGTCTCGGGGGCCGGGGAGTCAAGAGACCCAGTACTTC. This sequence encodes CASSPQSRGPGSQETQYF.

The chain links TRBV30 to TRBJ2-7, with 9 bases that match TRBD1. The CDR3 has 13 residues. The V and J ends lost 0 bases and 9 bases, in that order; junction bases with no gene match: 6. CDR1 is GTSNPN, CDR2 SVGIG, per germline (reference sequence). The CDR3 sequence: CAWSVLTGGSQYF. The DNA of the CDR3 is TGTGCCTGGAGTGTACTGACAGGGGGATCGCAGTACTTC.

This clonotype occurred a few times. This rearrangement joins TRBV10-2 to TRBJ1-1; a possible D gene is TRBD1 (6 bases). Germline-derived CDR1 and CDR2 are WSHSY and SAAADI. V lost 7 bases, J lost 0 bases, and 15 bases lay in between. The CDR3 totals 15 residues. The CDR3 spells CASTLGATMNTEAFF. The CDR3 region has the DNA TGCGCCAGCACCTTGGGGGCCACCATGAACACTGAAGCTTTCTTT.

This chain connects TRBV28 to TRBJ2-7, with D perhaps TRBD1 (5 bases). V dropped 5 bases and J dropped 9 bases, with 14 bases sitting between them. There are 12 residues in the CDR3. The germline V gene encodes CDR1 MDHEN and CDR2 SYDVKM. The CDR3 DNA is TGTGCCAGCAGTAAAGACAGTCCGACGCAGTACTTC. The encoded protein is CASSKDSPTQYF.

This sequence joins TRBV19 and TRBJ1-1; D possibly corresponds to TRBD1 (5 bases). The CDR3 covers 15 residues. Trimming stripped 3 bases from V and 0 bases from J, with 11 bases between. Germline V gene lookup returns CDR1 LNHDA and CDR2 SQIVND (reference sequence). Here the CDR3 DNA reads TGTGCCAGTAGTATCTTATTCAGGGTGAACACTGAAGCTTTCTTT. It translates to CASSILFRVNTEAFF.

Sample share makes this clonotype medium-sized (0.01 to 0.1%). The chain uses TRBV27 and TRBJ1-1; 8 bases map to TRBD1. V gave up 7 bases and J gave up 4 bases; unmatched junction bases: 5. This CDR3 region has 13 residues. Germline CDR1 reads MNHEY; CDR2 reads SMNVEV (reference sequence). The CDR3 here is CASTKTGGTEAFF. The CDR3 bases are TGTGCCAGCACTAAAACAGGGGGCACTGAAGCTTTCTTT.

In its sample, this clonotype was seen a few times. The V call is TRBV6-1, the J call TRBJ1-1; no clear D gene. The V end lost 6 bases, the J end lost 1 base, and 9 bases lay between the germline ends. The CDR3 contains 13 residues. CDR1 and CDR2 (germline): MNHNS, SASEGT. Here the CDR3 DNA reads TGTGCCAGCAGCCGAGACCGGAACACTGAAGCTTTCTTT. Its protein product is CASSRDRNTEAFF.

The chain uses TRBV6-1 and TRBJ1-3; the D is unclear. Trimming took off 9 bases at V and 0 bases at J, with 6 bases between the two ends. The CDR3 has 12 residues. Germline CDR1 MNHNS, CDR2 SASEGT. CDR3 residues: CARSSSGNTIYF. The CDR3 region has the DNA TGTGCCAGATCTAGCTCTGGAAACACCATATATTTT.

V usage is TRBV5-4 and J usage is TRBJ2-3; 8 nucleotides match TRBD1. Germline assignment: CDR1 SGHNT and CDR2 YYREEE (reference sequence). CDR3 length: 17 residues. V dropped 4 bases and J dropped 0; count of bases not matched to a gene: 10. The CDR3 region is CASSPDRTGTSTDTQYF. The CDR3 DNA follows: TGTGCCAGCAGCCCGGACAGGACAGGGACTAGCACAGATACGCAGTATTTT.

There are a few counts of this clonotype. The gene calls are TRBV6-5 and TRBJ2-5; a possible D gene is TRBD1 (7 bases). V lost 3 bases and J 4 bases, leaving 9 bases between the germline ends. CDR1 is MNHEY, CDR2 SVGAGI, per germline. The CDR3 covers 13 residues. CDR3 loop: CASSYQGGETQYF. CDR3 DNA sequence: TGTGCCAGCAGTTATCAGGGGGGAGAGACCCAGTACTTC.

This clonotype turned up a few times. The J gene is TRBJ1-2, the V gene TRBV20-1, with D possibly matching TRBD1 (6 bases). The CDR3 is made up of 14 amino acids. Germline V gene data show CDR1 as DFQATT and CDR2 as SNEGSKA (reference sequence). The CDR3 here is CRAALSTGLNTYTF. The CDR3 DNA sequence: TGCAGGGCTGCCCTTTCAACAGGGCTGAACACGTACACCTTC.

The J gene is TRBJ2-5, the V gene TRBV27, with TRBD2 matching 8 bases. Germline lookup yields CDR1 MNHEY and CDR2 SMNVEV (reference sequence). The CDR3 extends over 15 amino acids. After removal of 2 bases from V and 4 bases from J, the junction contained 6 bases not matched to a gene. CDR3 nucleotides: TGTGCCAGCAGTTTACGGGCCGCGGGGGGAGAGACCCAGTACTTC. This encodes CASSLRAAGGETQYF.